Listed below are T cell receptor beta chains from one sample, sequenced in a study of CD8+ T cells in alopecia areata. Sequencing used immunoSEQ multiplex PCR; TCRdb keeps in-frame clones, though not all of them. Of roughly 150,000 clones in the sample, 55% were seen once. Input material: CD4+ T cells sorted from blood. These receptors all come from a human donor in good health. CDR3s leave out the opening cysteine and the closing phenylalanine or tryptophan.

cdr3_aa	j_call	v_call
ASRSQGIGT	TRBJ1-2	TRBV6-6
ATSREASGGFPQH	TRBJ1-5	TRBV15
ASQGLGQPQH	TRBJ1-5	TRBV4-1
ASSPMGTGYLPEAF	TRBJ1-1	TRBV27
ASSLVAGSTGELF	TRBJ2-2	TRBV5-1
ATSLYGTPYGYT	TRBJ1-2	TRBV15
ASSQGTALNRGYT	TRBJ1-2	TRBV5-4
SALPGRRGTGELF	TRBJ2-2	TRBV29-1
ANRPVGNTEAF	TRBJ1-1	TRBV30
ASTPGLGPTDTQY	TRBJ2-3	TRBV19
ASSPTSGIYEQY	TRBJ2-7	TRBV11-2
SASGLAGARSGTQY	TRBJ2-5	TRBV29-1
ASSRPLSSGANVLT	TRBJ2-6	TRBV23-1
ASSLETSGKLF	TRBJ1-4	TRBV5-4
ASSPIGDSPAYEQY	TRBJ2-7	TRBV5-6